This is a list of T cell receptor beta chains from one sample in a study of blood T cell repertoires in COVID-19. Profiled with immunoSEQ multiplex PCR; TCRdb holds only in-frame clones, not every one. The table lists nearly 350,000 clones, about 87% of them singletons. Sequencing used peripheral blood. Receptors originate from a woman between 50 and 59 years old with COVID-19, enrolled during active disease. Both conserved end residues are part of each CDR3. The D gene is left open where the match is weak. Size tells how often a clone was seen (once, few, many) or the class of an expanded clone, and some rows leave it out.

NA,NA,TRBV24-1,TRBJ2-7,TGTGCCACCAGTGATTTCGGGGTCCGCTCCTACGAGCAGTACTTC,CATSDFGVRSYEQYF
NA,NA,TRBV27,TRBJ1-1,TGTGCCAGCAGTTCCCCCCCAGGGAGGGGCCCAAAGAACACTGAAGCTTTCTTT,CASSSPPGRGPKNTEAFF
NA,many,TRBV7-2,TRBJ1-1,TGTGCCAGCAGCCTCCTTGGGGGCCTGAACACTGAAGCTTTCTTT,CASSLLGGLNTEAFF
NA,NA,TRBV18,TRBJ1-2,TGTGCCAGCTCACCTGATATTAGAGACAGCTATGGCTACACCTTC,CASSPDIRDSYGYTF
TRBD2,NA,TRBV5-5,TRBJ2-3,TGTGCCAGCAGCTTGGGACTAGCGGGAGGGCCGACAGATACGCAGTATTTT,CASSLGLAGGPTDTQYF
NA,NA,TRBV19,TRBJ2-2,TGTGCCAGTAGTATGACGGGGGGCTTGAGGGAAAACACCGGGGAGCTGTTTTTT,CASSMTGGLRENTGELFF
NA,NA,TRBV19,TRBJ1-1,TGTGCCAGTAGTGTCACCTTAAGGGGGAGCACTGAAGCTTTCTTT,CASSVTLRGSTEAFF
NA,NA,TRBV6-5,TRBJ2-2,TGTGCCAGCAGCCTGACTAGTCTCGGGGAGCTGTTTTTT,CASSLTSLGELFF
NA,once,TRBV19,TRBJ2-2,TGTGCCAGTAGTATCCGACAGGGAGGTGGCGGGGAGCTGTTTTTT,CASSIRQGGGGELFF
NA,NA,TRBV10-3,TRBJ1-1,TGTGCCATCAGTGAGCAGGGGAACACTGAAGCTTTCTTT,CAISEQGNTEAFF
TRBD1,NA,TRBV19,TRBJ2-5,TGTGCCAGTAGTACCCCGACAGGGGACGGGGAGACCCAGTACTTC,CASSTPTGDGETQYF
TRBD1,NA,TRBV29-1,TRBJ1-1,TGCAGCGCCAGGACAGGGCTGAACACTGAAGCTTTCTTT,CSARTGLNTEAFF
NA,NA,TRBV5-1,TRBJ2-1,TGCGCCAGCAGCTTAGCCGCCGGGACACCCTACAATGAGCAGTTCTTC,CASSLAAGTPYNEQFF
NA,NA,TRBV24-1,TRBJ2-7,TGTGCCACCAGTGATGCAACAGGGTCCTACGAGCAGTACTTC,CATSDATGSYEQYF
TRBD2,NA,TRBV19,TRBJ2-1,TGTGCCAGTAGTCTAAGGGGTACTTGGGAGGGCTCCTACAATGAGCAGTTCTTC,CASSLRGTWEGSYNEQFF
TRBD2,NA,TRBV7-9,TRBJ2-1,TGTGCCAGCAGCCCAGCGGGAGGGAAGTCCTACAATGAGCAGTTCTTC,CASSPAGGKSYNEQFF
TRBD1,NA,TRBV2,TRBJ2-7,TGTGCCAGCACCCTCCCTGGGACAGGGTCCTCCGAGCAGTACTTC,CASTLPGTGSSEQYF
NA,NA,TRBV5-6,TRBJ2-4,TGTGCCAGCAGCGTCACAGGGTTCCAAAACATTCAGTACTTC,CASSVTGFQNIQYF
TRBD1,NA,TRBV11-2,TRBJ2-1,TGTGCCAGCAGCTCAAACGGACAGGGTCCACGGCAGTTCTTC,CASSSNGQGPRQFF
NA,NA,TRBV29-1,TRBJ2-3,TGCAGCGCCCCGCGCACCACAGATACGCAGTATTTT,CSAPRTTDTQYF
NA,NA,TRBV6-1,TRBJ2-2,TGTGCCAGCAGTGTGACATACTCCCGAAACACCGGGGAGCTGTTTTTT,CASSVTYSRNTGELFF
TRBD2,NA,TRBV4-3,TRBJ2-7,TGCGCCAGCAGCCAAGAAAGACTAGCTGGCTCCGAGCAGTACTTC,CASSQERLAGSEQYF
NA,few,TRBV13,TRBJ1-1,TGTGCCAGCAGCCCCTACTCGCCTATGAACACTGAAGCTTTCTTT,CASSPYSPMNTEAFF
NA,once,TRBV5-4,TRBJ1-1,TGTGCCAGCAGCCGGGGGGGCTCGTATATTTTCACTGAAGCTTTCTTT,CASSRGGSYIFTEAFF
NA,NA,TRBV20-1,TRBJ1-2,TGCAGTGCTAGTGGGGAGGTCGACTATGGCTACACCTTC,CSASGEVDYGYTF
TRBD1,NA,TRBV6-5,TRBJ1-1,TGTGCCAGCAGTTCCTACAGGGGAACGAACACTGAAGCTTTCTTT,CASSSYRGTNTEAFF
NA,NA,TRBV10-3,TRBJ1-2,TGTGCCATCAGTGAGGAGGGGGCTAACTATGGCTACACCTTC,CAISEEGANYGYTF
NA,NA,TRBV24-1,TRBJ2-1,TGTGCCATACGTGGGAGCGGAGCCAGCTCCTACAATGAGCAGTTCTTC,CAIRGSGASSYNEQFF
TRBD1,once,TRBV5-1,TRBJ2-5,TGCGCCAGCAGCGTCGGTAGGGGGCGCACAGAGACCCAGTACTTC,CASSVGRGRTETQYF
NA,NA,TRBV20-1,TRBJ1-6,TGCAGTGCTAGTATAGATTCACCCCTCCACTTT,CSASIDSPLHF
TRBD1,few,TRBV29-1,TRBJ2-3,TGCAGCGTTGAGGCATGGGAGTCTCGCAGGGGGACATCCACAGATACGCAGTATTTT,CSVEAWESRRGTSTDTQYF
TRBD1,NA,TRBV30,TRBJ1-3,TGTGCCTACTCAACCGGACAGGGGACGAGGCCTGGAAACACCATATATTTT,CAYSTGQGTRPGNTIYF
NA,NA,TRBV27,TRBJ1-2,TGTGCCAGCAGTCACCAGGGTACGGGCTACACCTTC,CASSHQGTGYTF
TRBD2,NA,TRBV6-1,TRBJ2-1,TGTGCCAGCAGTGAATCTAGCGGAGAGGGCAATGAGCAGTTCTTC,CASSESSGEGNEQFF
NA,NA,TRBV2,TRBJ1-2,TGTGCCAGCATTTTAGCAGGGTATGGCTACACCTTC,CASILAGYGYTF
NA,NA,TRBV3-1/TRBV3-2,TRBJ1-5,TGTGCCAGCAGTTCCAGGGGCAATCAGCCCCAGCATTTT,CASSSRGNQPQHF
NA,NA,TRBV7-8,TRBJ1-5,TGTGCCAGCAGCTGGGGGGACGGGAATAGCAATCAGCCCCAGCATTTT,CASSWGDGNSNQPQHF
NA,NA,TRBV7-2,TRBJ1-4,TGTGCCAGCAGCCCCAGACGGACAGATCATAATGAAAAACTGTTTTTT,CASSPRRTDHNEKLFF
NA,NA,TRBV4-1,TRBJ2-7,TGCGCCAGCAGCCAGACGCAGGGGTCCTACGAGCAGTACTTC,CASSQTQGSYEQYF
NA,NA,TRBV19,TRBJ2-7,TGTGCCAGTAGTATAACCGCAACTACCTACGAGCAGTACTTC,CASSITATTYEQYF
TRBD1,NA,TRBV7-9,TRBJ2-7,TGTGCCAGCAGCTTAGCGCGGGGACAGGGCTACGAGCAGTACTTC,CASSLARGQGYEQYF
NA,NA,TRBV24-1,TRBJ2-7,TGTGCCACCAGTGACCCTGGGCAACGCGAGCAGTACTTC,CATSDPGQREQYF
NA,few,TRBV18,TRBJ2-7,TGTGCCAGCTCGAAACAGGACATCTATGCCTACGAGCAGTACTTC,CASSKQDIYAYEQYF
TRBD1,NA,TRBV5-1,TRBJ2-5,TGCGCCAGCACCCCATCCGGGACAGGGGAGACCCAGTACTTC,CASTPSGTGETQYF
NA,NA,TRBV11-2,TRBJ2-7,TGTGCCAGCAGCTTCCTCAGGGGCTACGAGCAGTACTTC,CASSFLRGYEQYF